The rows below give T cell receptor beta chains drawn from one sample of a study of blood T cell repertoires in COVID-19. Some clones are missing from TCRdb's copy, which holds only in-frame ones; the method was immunoSEQ multiplex PCR. The sample holds 250,000 to 400,000 clones, about 91% seen once. Sequencing was carried out using peripheral blood. The receptors originated from a woman aged 30 to 39 with COVID-19, enrolled during active disease. Each CDR3 is given with its conserved first and last residue. The size of a clone is reported for some rows only, either as once, few or many, or as a class for expanded clones.

TRBV6-5	TRBJ1-5	.	CASSERNQPQHF
TRBV5-4	TRBJ2-5	.	CASSLLVLAGTQETQYF
TRBV28	TRBJ1-2	.	CASSLSGTAGYTF
TRBV28	TRBJ2-3	.	CASSTWGPRSHTQYF
TRBV18	TRBJ1-1	.	CASSQGTGGTEAFF
TRBV5-6	TRBJ1-5	.	CASSEGQGGAQPQHF
TRBV12-3/TRBV12-4	TRBJ2-1	.	CASSADSYNEQFF
TRBV5-1	TRBJ2-2	.	CASSYYTNTGELFF
TRBV5-6	TRBJ1-2	.	CASSWPQGAHGYTF
TRBV18	TRBJ2-6	.	CASSPSRAPGTNVLTF
TRBV11-3	TRBJ1-2	.	CASSLEQGANYGYTF
TRBV6-6	TRBJ2-2	few	CASSYAGVATGELFF
TRBV19	TRBJ1-4	.	CASSPTGVEVEKLFF
TRBV4-2	TRBJ1-4	.	CASSLGGGGVEKLFF
TRBV3-1/TRBV3-2	TRBJ2-5	.	CASSQVPEGFETQYF
TRBV10-3	TRBJ1-2	.	CAISEAGGHGYTF
TRBV4-2	TRBJ1-1	.	CASSQEEGDRLNTEAFF
TRBV19	TRBJ2-3	.	CASKGQGADTQYF
TRBV19	TRBJ2-3	.	CASSISGGSSTDTQYF
TRBV28	TRBJ2-2	few	CASSTLARGTGELFF
TRBV7-8	TRBJ2-2	.	CASSLVVTSLVGELFF
TRBV24-1	TRBJ1-2	.	CATSDLGVSDGYTF
TRBV2	TRBJ1-2	.	CASSRTGASGYTF
TRBV5-5	TRBJ1-2	.	CASSSEGSTHYGYTF
TRBV18	TRBJ2-2	.	CASRQGNGELFF
TRBV5-1	TRBJ1-1	.	CASSRDRGHTEAFF
TRBV3-1/TRBV3-2	TRBJ2-5	.	CASSHGTGRGQETQYF
TRBV6-5	TRBJ1-2	.	CASRPGTGAGYGYTF
TRBV7-2	TRBJ1-2	.	CASSTRTTGDYGYTF
TRBV7-2	TRBJ2-7	.	CASSLMAGGPYEQYF
TRBV3-1/TRBV3-2	TRBJ1-5	.	CASSPRRNDRGQGNQPQHF
TRBV6-5	TRBJ1-5	.	CASGAVKQPQHF
TRBV6-1	TRBJ1-6	.	CASSESGTGAPLHF
TRBV2	TRBJ1-1	.	CASSDSLRNTEAFF
TRBV19	TRBJ2-7	.	CASSVRLGHYEQYF
TRBV10-2	TRBJ2-5	.	CASSESTAQETQYF
TRBV19	TRBJ2-3	.	CASSLSTDTQYF
TRBV11-2	TRBJ1-1	.	CASSLGGGGTEAFF
TRBV19	TRBJ2-2	.	CASSNPGLAGANTGELFF
TRBV6-5	TRBJ1-5	.	CASAGELYQPQHF
TRBV28	TRBJ1-6	.	CASSLPGANSPLHF
TRBV6-2/TRBV6-3	TRBJ1-1	.	CASSRNRGHTEAFF
TRBV4-2	TRBJ2-1	.	CASSQAVLAGVDVGNEQFF
TRBV9	TRBJ2-6	.	CASSVGLSASGANVLTF
TRBV5-5	TRBJ2-3	.	CASSLVPSGTGDDTQYF
TRBV7-2	TRBJ1-1	.	CASSLGGANTEAFF
TRBV2	TRBJ1-2	.	CASSEAEGYGYTF
TRBV2	TRBJ2-3	.	CASSEAMLAASTDTQYF
TRBV28	TRBJ1-6	.	CASSLRPGQGNSPLHF
TRBV12-3/TRBV12-4	TRBJ2-3	once	CASSFTGDTQYF
TRBV11-2	TRBJ2-1	.	CASSLGLIPNEQFF
TRBV2	TRBJ1-1	once	CASSERQEAFF
TRBV7-2	TRBJ1-6	.	CASSLWDSGGSPLHF
TRBV19	TRBJ2-5	.	CASSTSSQETQYF
TRBV15	TRBJ1-3	.	CATSQGRNTIYF